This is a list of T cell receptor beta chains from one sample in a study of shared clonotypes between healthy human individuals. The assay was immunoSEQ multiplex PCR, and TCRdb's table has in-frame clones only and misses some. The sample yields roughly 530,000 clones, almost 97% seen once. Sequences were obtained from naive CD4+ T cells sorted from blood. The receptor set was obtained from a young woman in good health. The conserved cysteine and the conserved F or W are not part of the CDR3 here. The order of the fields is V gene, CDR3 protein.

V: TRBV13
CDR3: ASSLVVAGDFTDTQY

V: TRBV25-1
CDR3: ASSVQYQETQY

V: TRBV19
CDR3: ASSRTPPVGNQPQH

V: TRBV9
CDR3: ASSARTGTYNEQF

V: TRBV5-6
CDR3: ASSLKGQDILNYGYT

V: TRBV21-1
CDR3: ASSNFLRGKNIQY

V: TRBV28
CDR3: ASSRTSGVYTGELF

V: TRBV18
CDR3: ASSNLEDGTEAF

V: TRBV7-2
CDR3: ASSSDRDRTDEQY

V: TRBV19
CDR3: ASSMQGSGSLNEQF

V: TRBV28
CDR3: ASRTTSGRYEQY

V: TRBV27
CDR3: ASRDSMNTEAF

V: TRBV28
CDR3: ASRRGGTDTQY

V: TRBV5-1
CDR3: ASSLLPAEENTEAF

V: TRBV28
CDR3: ASSLETVLYQPQH

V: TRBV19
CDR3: ASSAGEGEQY

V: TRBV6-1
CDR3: ASSEIGGLQPQH

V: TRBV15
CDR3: ATSRDLQGAYGYT

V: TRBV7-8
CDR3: ASSLTGDQPQH

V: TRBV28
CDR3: ASNTHLGSAGSYGYT

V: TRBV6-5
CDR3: ASRAEQETQY

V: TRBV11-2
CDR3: ASSLLGEQY

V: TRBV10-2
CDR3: ASSEFGGGAYEQY

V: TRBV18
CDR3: ASSSAGTGPGYT

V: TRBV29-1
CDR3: SVSSLAGVTDTQY

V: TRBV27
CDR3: ASSLDLTGTEAF

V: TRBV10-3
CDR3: AISSGTGSYEQY

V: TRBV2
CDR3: ASSEATSGQETQY

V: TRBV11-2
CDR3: ASSSTGGAYGYT